This TCR beta chain comes out of a study of T cells after yellow fever vaccination (dated by TCRdb to about 2019). For the wider study: The SMART-Seq v4 Ultra Low Input RNA kit was used to prepare libraries from fractions with low cell numbers. Two healthy male donors, one aged 18 to 30 and one aged 30 to 40 years, were included in the cohort. To track T-cell clones before and after primary and booster YFV17D yellow fever vaccination, bulk TCR alpha and beta repertoires were sequenced longitudinally. Blood was collected at multiple timepoints before and after primary and secondary immunization, and bulk PBMC replicates and cell subsets were isolated.

Germline trimming amounts to 7 bases on V and 3 bases on J, with 5 as the count of junction bases outside the gene matches. Sequences MNHEY (CDR1) and SVGEGT (CDR2) are obtained from the germline V gene. The CDR3 contains 13 residues, cysteine and phenylalanine counted. The entry retains the CDR3 DNA only, 39 bases that are in frame from base 1. This specimen's treatment or condition label, interpreted: live attenuated yellow fever vaccine strain. Two biological replicates of bulk PBMCs were collected at each blood-draw timepoint. PBMCs were isolated from peripheral blood using a standard Ficoll-Paque protocol. RNA was extracted with TriZol from bulk PBMCs, CD4 and CD8 fractions, and dextramer-positive and dextramer-negative fractions. Results and caveats for the whole study, not just this receptor: Compared with the primary T-cell response, the secondary T-cell response was faster but weaker, reaching its peak on day 5 rather than on day 15. Most clones expanded after primary vaccination were re-detected after the booster (almost 98% of CD4 and more than 70% of CD8), suggesting broad memory maintenance. The study included only a couple of donors, which limits how far the findings can be generalized. Because abundant contaminating clonotypes from the bulk population could be contained in FACS-sorted repertoires, computational filtering was required. A small share of clonotypes occurred in both CD4 and CD8 compartments, likely arising from convergent recombination.

Details on this clonotype: Its recognized antigen is unknown. Base qualities are not recorded, but no much larger clone differs from it by a single base.

TCR cDNA was synthesized by 5'RACE template switching, which introduced a universal primer site and unique molecular identifiers. Priming for cDNA synthesis came from both the TCR alpha and TCR beta constant segments. Libraries were amplified in two PCR steps, with sample barcodes and sequencing adapters added in the second step. Sequencing of libraries was performed on Illumina HiSeq 2500 (2x100 bp) or NovaSeq (2x150 bp). Under the source paper's analysis protocol: MIGEC handled demultiplexing of reads and collapsing into UMI consensus sequences, while MiXCR performed V(D)J alignment. Using edgeR on replicate PBMC samples, clonotypes were called vaccine-responding if FDR was below 0.01 and the log2 fold change was above 5 up to day 15. Each bulk clonotype was labeled CD4 or CD8 based on which sequenced repertoire, CD4 or CD8, contained the clonotype at higher abundance. TCRdb took the public reads, trimmed them with fastp at Q25, ran MiXCR for clone calling and kept in-frame beta chains. Records with the same CDR3 protein are collapsed into one entry carrying the most frequent genes and DNA. The V and J calls here are based on TCRdb, not the publication. A total of some 600,000 distinct CDR3 sequences appear in this sample, 9% to 15% of them only once. The leading ten clones occupy 14% to 15% of the sample.

This TCR was recovered from a young man who received the YFV17D yellow fever vaccine. The chain uses TRBV6-2 or TRBV6-3 and TRBJ1-1; TRBD1 matches 7 bases in the middle. Material: PBMCs, obtained on the day of the yellow fever booster vaccination. The CDR3 region: CASTYTGDTEAFF. The nucleotide sequence reads as follows: TGTGCCAGCACGTACACAGGGGACACTGAAGCTTTCTTT.